This TCR beta chain was captured in a study of Ad26.COV2.S vaccination and SARS-CoV-2 variants. Study findings and constraints: In TCR breadth and depth analyses, total T cell responses may have been underestimated. Vaccinated individuals (as opposed to placebo recipients) had higher spike-specific TCR breadth. The authors reported substantial breadth in spike-specific CD8+ and CD4+ T cell responses after vaccination.

This CDR3 is built from 16 residues. Germline CDR1 MNHEY, CDR2 SVGEGT. V lost 0 bases, J lost 4 bases, and 7 bases stayed unmatched. Sequencing was performed with immunoSEQ multiplex PCR; in TCRdb, only in-frame clones are kept and a portion is missing. The sample contains just over 350,000 clones, about 91% of which appear only once. In its sample, this clone was seen once. The target antigen is unknown. Sequencing was performed on peripheral blood, taken after recovery from COVID-19. The receptor comes from a human donor who had recovered from COVID-19. V is TRBV6-2 or TRBV6-3 and J is TRBJ2-5; 8 bases map to TRBD2. CDR3 sequence: CASSYSGGGTGETQYF. The CDR3 coding sequence is TGTGCCAGCAGTTACTCGGGCGGGGGGACCGGAGAGACCCAGTACTTC.